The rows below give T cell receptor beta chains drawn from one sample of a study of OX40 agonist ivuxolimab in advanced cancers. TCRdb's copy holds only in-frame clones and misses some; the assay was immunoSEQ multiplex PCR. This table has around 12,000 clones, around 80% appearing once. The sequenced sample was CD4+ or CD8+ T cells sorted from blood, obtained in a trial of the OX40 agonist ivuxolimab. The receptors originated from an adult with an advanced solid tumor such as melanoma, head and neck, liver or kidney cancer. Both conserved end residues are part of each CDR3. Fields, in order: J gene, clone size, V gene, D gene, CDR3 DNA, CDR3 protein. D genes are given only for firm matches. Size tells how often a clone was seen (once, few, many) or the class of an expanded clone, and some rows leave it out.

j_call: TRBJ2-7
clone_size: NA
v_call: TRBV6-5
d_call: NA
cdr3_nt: TGTGCCAGCAGTTACACGGACGGGAGCTCCTACGAGCAGTACTTC
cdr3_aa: CASSYTDGSSYEQYF

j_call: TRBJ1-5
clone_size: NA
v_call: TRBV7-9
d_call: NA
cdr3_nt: TGTGCCAGCAGCTTAGTTTCGTCCAGCCTCAATCAGCCCCAGCATTTT
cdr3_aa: CASSLVSSSLNQPQHF

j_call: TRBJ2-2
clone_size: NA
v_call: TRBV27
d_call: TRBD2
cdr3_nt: TGTGCCAGCAAGCCCGGGACTAGTGTAGCCGGGGAGCTGTTTTTT
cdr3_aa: CASKPGTSVAGELFF

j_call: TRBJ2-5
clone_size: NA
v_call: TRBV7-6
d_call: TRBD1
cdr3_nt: TGTGCCAGCAGCTCCGAGGGGGCCCTTCAAGAGACCCAGTACTTC
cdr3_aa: CASSSEGALQETQYF

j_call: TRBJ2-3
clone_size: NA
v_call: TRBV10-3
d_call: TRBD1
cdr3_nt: TGTGCCATCAGTTCAAGGGGGCTGGTAGGCGATACGCAGTATTTT
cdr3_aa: CAISSRGLVGDTQYF

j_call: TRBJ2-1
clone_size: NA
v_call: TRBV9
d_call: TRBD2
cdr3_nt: TGTGCCAGCAGCGCAGGGACTAGCGGGAGGCATTACGACAATGAGCAGTTCTTC
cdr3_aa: CASSAGTSGRHYDNEQFF

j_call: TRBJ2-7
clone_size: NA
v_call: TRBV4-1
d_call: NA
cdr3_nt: TGCGCCAGCAGCCAAGGAGGCACCTCGGGGCAGTACTTC
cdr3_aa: CASSQGGTSGQYF

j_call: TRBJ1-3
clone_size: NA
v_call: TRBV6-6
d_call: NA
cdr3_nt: TGTGCCAGCACCCCTACGGAGGGCAGCTCTGGAAACACCATATATTTT
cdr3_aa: CASTPTEGSSGNTIYF

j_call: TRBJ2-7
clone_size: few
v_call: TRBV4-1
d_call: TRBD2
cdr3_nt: TGCGCCAGCAGCCAAGAATTTAGCGGGACTACCTACGAGCAGTACTTC
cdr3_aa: CASSQEFSGTTYEQYF

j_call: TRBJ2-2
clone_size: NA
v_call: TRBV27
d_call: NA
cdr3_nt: TGTGCCAGCAGTTTTTCCGGGGAGCTGTTTTTT
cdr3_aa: CASSFSGELFF

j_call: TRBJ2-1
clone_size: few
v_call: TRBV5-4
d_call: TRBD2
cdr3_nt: TGTGCCAGCAGCTTTGGTGCGGGGGAGATCAATGAGCAGTTCTTC
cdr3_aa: CASSFGAGEINEQFF

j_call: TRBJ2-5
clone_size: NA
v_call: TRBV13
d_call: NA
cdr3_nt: TGTGCCAGCAGCTCAGTCTTACTAGCCGCAGAGACCCAGTACTTC
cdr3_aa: CASSSVLLAAETQYF

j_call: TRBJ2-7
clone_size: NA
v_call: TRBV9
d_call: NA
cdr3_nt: TGTGCCAGCAGCACCCCCGTAGGGGGAGGCAACGAGCAGTACTTC
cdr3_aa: CASSTPVGGGNEQYF

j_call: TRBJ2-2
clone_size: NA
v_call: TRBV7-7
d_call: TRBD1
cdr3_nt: TGTGCTAGCAGCTTAGAGGCAGGGGGCCGTAACACCGGGGAGCTGTTTTTT
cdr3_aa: CASSLEAGGRNTGELFF

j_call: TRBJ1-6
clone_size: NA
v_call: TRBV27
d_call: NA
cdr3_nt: TGTGCCAGCAGTCCCAGACAGGATGAGACCCTCCACTTT
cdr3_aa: CASSPRQDETLHF

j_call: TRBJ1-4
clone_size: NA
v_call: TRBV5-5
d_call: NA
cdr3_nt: TGTGCCAGCAGCGGCCCGGGTGGGGCTAATGAAAAACTGTTTTTT
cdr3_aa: CASSGPGGANEKLFF

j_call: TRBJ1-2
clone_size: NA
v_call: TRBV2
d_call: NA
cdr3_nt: TGTGCCAGGCGGGGTTCTCTTAACTATGGCTACACCTTC
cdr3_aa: CARRGSLNYGYTF

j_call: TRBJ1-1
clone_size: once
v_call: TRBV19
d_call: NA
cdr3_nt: TGTGCCAGTAGTATAGATCTGGGAGATGCATCTTGGGACACTGAAGCTTTCTTT
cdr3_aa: CASSIDLGDASWDTEAFF

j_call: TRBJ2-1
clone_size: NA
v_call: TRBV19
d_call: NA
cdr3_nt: TGTGCCAGTAGTATGGGGTGGCTTTCCACAGGGATCTACAATGAGCAGTTCTTC
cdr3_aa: CASSMGWLSTGIYNEQFF

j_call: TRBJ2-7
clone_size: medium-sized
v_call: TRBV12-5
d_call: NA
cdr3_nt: TGTGCTAGTGGTTTGGCGACTACCCTCCGGGACTACGAGCAGTACTTC
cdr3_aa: CASGLATTLRDYEQYF

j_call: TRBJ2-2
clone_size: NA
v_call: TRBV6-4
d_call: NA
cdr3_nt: TGTGCCAGCAGTGATGTCGCAGGCACCGGGGAGCTGTTTTTT
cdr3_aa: CASSDVAGTGELFF

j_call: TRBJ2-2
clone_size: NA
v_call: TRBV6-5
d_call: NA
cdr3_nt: TGTGCCAGCAGTTACTCGAGTTTCGGAACCGGGGAGCTGTTTTTT
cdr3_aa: CASSYSSFGTGELFF

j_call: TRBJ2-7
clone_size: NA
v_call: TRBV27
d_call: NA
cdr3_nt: TGTGCCAGCAGTTGGGGGGGCACCGAGCAGTACTTC
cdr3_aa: CASSWGGTEQYF

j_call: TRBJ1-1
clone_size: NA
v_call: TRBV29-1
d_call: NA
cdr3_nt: TGCAGCGTAGAGAACACTGAAGCTTTCTTT
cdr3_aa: CSVENTEAFF

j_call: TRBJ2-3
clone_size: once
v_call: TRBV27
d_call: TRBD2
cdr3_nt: TGTGCCAGCAGTTCCCTATCTAGCGGGAGTATAGATACGCAGTATTTT
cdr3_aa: CASSSLSSGSIDTQYF

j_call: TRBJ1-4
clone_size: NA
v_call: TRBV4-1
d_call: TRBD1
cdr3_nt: TGCGTCAGCAGCCGACCCCGGGACAGTAATGAAAAACTGTTTTTT
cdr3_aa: CVSSRPRDSNEKLFF

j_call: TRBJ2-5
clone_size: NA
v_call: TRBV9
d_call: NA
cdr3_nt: TGTGCCAGCAGCGACCCTGGGGAGACCCAGTACTTC
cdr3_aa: CASSDPGETQYF

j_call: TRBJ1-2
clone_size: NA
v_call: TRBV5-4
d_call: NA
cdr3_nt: TGTGCCAGCAGCTTAGATCAGGGATCTGGGGGTGGCTACACCTTC
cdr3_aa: CASSLDQGSGGGYTF

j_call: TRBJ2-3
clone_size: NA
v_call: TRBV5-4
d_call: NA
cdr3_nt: TGTGCCTCCCAGGGGGGCGTAGATACGCAGTATTTT
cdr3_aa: CASQGGVDTQYF

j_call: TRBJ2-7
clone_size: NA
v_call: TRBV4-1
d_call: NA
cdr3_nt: TGCGCCAGCAGCCAAGCCTCGGGGAGGATCTACGAGCAGTACTTC
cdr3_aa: CASSQASGRIYEQYF

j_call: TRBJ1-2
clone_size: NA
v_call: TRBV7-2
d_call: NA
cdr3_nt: TGTGCCAGCAGCCTTGGGAGCGACTATGGCTACACCTTC
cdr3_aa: CASSLGSDYGYTF

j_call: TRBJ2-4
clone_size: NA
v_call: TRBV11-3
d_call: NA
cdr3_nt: TGTGCCAGCAGCTTATTCTTAATGCAGTACTTC
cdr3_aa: CASSLFLMQYF

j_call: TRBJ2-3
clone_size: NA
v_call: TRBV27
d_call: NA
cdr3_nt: TGTGCCAGCAGTTTCACCAGAGGACCCACAGATACGCAGTATTTT
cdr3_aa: CASSFTRGPTDTQYF

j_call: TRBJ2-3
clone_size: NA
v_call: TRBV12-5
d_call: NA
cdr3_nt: TGTGCTAGTTGGTTAGTTGGGGACCCAGATACGCAGTATTTT
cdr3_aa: CASWLVGDPDTQYF

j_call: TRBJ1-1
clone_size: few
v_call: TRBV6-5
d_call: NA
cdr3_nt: TGTGCCAGCAGTTACGAGAGAACTGAAGCTTTCTTT
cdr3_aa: CASSYERTEAFF

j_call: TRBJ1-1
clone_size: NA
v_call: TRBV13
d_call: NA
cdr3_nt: TGTGCCAGCAGCTTAATATCGAACACTGAAGCTTTCTTT
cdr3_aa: CASSLISNTEAFF

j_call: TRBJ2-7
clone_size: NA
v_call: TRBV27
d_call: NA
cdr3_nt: TGTGCCAGCAGTTTAGTGGGAGACTACTACGAGCAGTACTTC
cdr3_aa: CASSLVGDYYEQYF

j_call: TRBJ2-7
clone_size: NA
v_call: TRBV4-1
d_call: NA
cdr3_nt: TGCGCCAGCAGCCGTACCGAGACGGCCGAGCAGTACTTC
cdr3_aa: CASSRTETAEQYF

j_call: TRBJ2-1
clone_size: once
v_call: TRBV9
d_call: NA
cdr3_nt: TGTGCCAGCAGCGTGTCTCTAGTTAAGGATGAGCAGTTCTTC
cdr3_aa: CASSVSLVKDEQFF